The subject of this entry is one T cell receptor (beta chain). The table lists this clonotype with many counts. Its antigen target is currently unknown. No quality values exist for individual bases; no much larger clone is one base distant. This entry is derived from a study of T cell repertoires in cytomegalovirus infection (dated by TCRdb to the late 2010s). Background for the entire study: Because public TCR beta signatures pointed to carriage of CMV infection together with the matching HLA type, the HLA type of each donor mattered for the analysis.

General findings and caveats noted by the study authors: The ex vivo response was dominated by HLA-C-restricted CMV-specific TCR beta clonotypes, which also provided the single most frequent clonotype in two of eight donors. Cumulative frequency of public TCR beta family members discriminated carriers of CMV infection plus the relevant HLA type in this cohort and an independent roughly 320-donor cohort.

Sequencing relied on an Illumina HiSeq 1500. TCRdb itself trimmed the public reads at Q25 with fastp, ran MiXCR and retained productive beta chains. Each entry merges the rows of one CDR3 protein and shows their most common DNA and genes. The sample data list approximately 250,000 distinct CDR3 sequences, and approximately 6.7% of these were observed just once. The top ten clones comprise under 7.5% of the sample. V sheds 3 bases and J sheds 5 bases, leaving 8 bases between their ends. CDR1 and CDR2 (DFQATT, SNEGSKA) derive from the germline V gene (reference sequence). Including cysteine and phenylalanine, the CDR3 has 11 amino acids. Here the CDR3 DNA is all that survives: 33 bases in frame from base 1.

Here the chain combines TRBV20-1 and TRBJ2-7; a confident D gene designation cannot be given. What was sequenced was PBMCs. This receptor was identified in a human donor in good health (CMV status not recorded). Some clones in this sample may be carry-over from other donors' samples. The CDR3 here reads CSASIIHEQYF. The sequenced DNA is TGCAGTGCTAGCATTATCCACGAGCAGTACTTC.